This T cell receptor (beta chain) came from a study of CD8+CD57+ T cells in acquired aplastic anemia (dated by TCRdb to between 2017 and 2018). For the study in its entirety: A mean of approximately 2.9 ug of DNA, ranging from roughly 0.2 to 27.4 ug, was extracted from sorted CD4+ and CD8+ cells.

Broader findings and caveats from the paper: Patients and healthy controls showed no significant difference in CD8+ Simpson's diversity (P=0.060). Roughly 30 CD8+ CDR3 sequences were found to be shared between patients and controls, but these sequences appeared to be highly expressed in patients and within the immunodominant clones of the patients.

In the study, sorted CD4+ and CD8+ blood T cells from patients with severe aplastic anemia and from healthy subjects underwent deep sequencing of TCR repertoires. Ficoll-Paque density gradient centrifugation was used to isolate peripheral blood mononuclear cells. Before DNA was extracted, CD4+ and CD8+ T cells were sorted using either FACS or magnetic beads. Genomic DNA was used as template for profiling of TCR beta VDJ combinations and CDR3 sequences. An Illumina HiSeq 2000 was the platform used for TCR repertoire sequencing. Per the source publication's procedure: Repertoires were assessed using TRBV/TRBJ rearrangement plots, CDR3 size and DJ length profiles, and Simpson's diversity index. The most abundant DNA sequence in the deep sequencing data was defined as the immunodominant clone. CDR3 amino acid sequences were screened for sharing across subjects and were compared with published repertoires and the VDJdb database. The public reads were reprocessed in TCRdb via fastp at Q25 and MiXCR, keeping in-frame beta chains. Each record represents a unique CDR3 protein, reported with the most common genes and DNA among its rows. It is TCRdb's table, rather than the study itself, that gives the V and J calls and clone size. In all, the sample holds 250,000 to 300,000 distinct CDR3 sequences, and 55% to 60% of those were seen once. The top ten constitute approximately 8% of the sample.

Spanning cysteine to phenylalanine, the CDR3 consists of 13 amino acids. CDR3 DNA only is kept here, 39 bases in frame from base 1. V and J lose 3 bases and 7 bases, and a span of 16 bases separates them. CDR1 and CDR2 are read off the germline V gene (reference sequence) as DFQATT and SNEGSKA. This clonotype was seen just once. Its antigen remains unidentified. One base away there is no much larger clone; base qualities are not given. A single read counts as weak evidence. The rearranged chain carries TRBV20-1 and TRBJ2-7; TRBD2 could be the D gene, as 7 bases match. The sequenced material came from sorted CD4+, CD8+, or CD8+CD57+ T cells (not recorded which) from PBMCs. The sequence came from a human donor with severe aplastic anemia or a healthy control (not recorded which). The nucleotides are TGCAGTGCTAGTCCCATGGGAGGGGGTGAGCAGTACTTC. This codes for CSASPMGGGEQYF.